The clone carrying this T cell receptor (beta chain) was detected only once. Its antigen is still unknown. This record comes from a study of T cell responses to AZD1222 COVID-19 vaccine. The repertoire was sequenced with immunoSEQ multiplex PCR; TCRdb's copy has only in-frame clones and lacks some. The sample contains approximately 90,000 clones, about 90% of which appear only once. Whole-study findings and limits: A mostly white British donor set with more females was recruited, and clonal diversity was possibly underestimated.

The receptor was derived from an adult in good health. Sequencing was performed on peripheral blood, taken on day 0 of AZD1222 vaccination.

The CDR3 bases are TGTGCCAGCAGGCCGGTGGGCGGTCCTTTCACAGATACGCAGTATTTT. It codes for CASRPVGGPFTDTQYF. This sequence joins TRBV21-1 and TRBJ2-3. TRBV21-1 is a pseudogene segment. The CDR3 has 16 amino acids.